The 10 T cell receptor beta chains in this list originate from one sample, sequenced in a study of CD8+CD57+ T cells in acquired aplastic anemia. TCR beta VDJ and CDR3 were profiled, and genomic DNA was the template. Using its own MiXCR run on the reads, TCRdb lists one record per CDR3 protein. The sample has approximately 170,000 distinct CDR3 sequences; 60% to 70% are singletons. Sequencing input: sorted CD4+, CD8+, or CD8+CD57+ T cells (not recorded which) from PBMCs. The receptors come from a human donor in good health.

This CDR3 is CSAPQDRVVGYTF. CDR3 bases: TGCAGTGCTCCCCAGGACAGGGTCGTTGGCTACACCTTC. The chain joins TRBV20-1 to TRBJ1-2; TRBD1 matches 8 bases. The CDR3 sequence is 13 residues long. The germline V gene has CDR1 DFQATT and CDR2 SNEGSKA (reference sequence). J was trimmed by 7 bases and V by 5 bases; bases with no gene match: 9.

Concerning this clonotype itself: At one end, the junction sequence differs from germline, possibly due to a read error. The chain is built from TRBV24-1 and TRBJ2-1; no clear D. The CDR3 length is 13 residues. Germline-derived CDR1 and CDR2 are KGHDR and SFDVKD. The CDR3 sequence: CATSDPLYNVQFF. CDR3 nucleotide sequence: TGTGCCACCAGTGATCCCCTCTACAATGTGCAGTTCTTC.

This chain links TRBV20-1 with TRBJ1-4; 9 bases match TRBD1. The CDR3 extends over 14 amino acids. Looked up from germline, CDR1 is DFQATT and CDR2 is SNEGSKA (reference sequence). V was pared by 2 bases and J by 7 bases, with 5 bases of the junction left unmatched. As DNA, the CDR3 is TGCAGTGCTAGAAGACAGGGGGTGGTTGAAAAACTGTTTTTT. Translated, it gives CSARRQGVVEKLFF.

This clonotype came up many times. This chain joins TRBV7-9 and TRBJ2-1; TRBD2 aligns across 7 bases. This CDR3 has 15 amino acids. From germline, CDR1 is SEHNR and CDR2 FQNEAQ (reference sequence). Trimming removed 0 bases from V and 4 bases from J; junction bases left unmatched: 3. The CDR3 is CASSLAGGRYNEQFF. CDR3 bases: TGTGCCAGCAGCTTAGCGGGAGGGAGATACAATGAGCAGTTCTTC.

The chain couples TRBV20-1 to TRBJ2-2, with TRBD2 matching 8 bases. V lost 0 bases and J lost 7; bases outside the gene matches: 1. The CDR3 consists of 13 residues. Looked up from germline, CDR1 is DFQATT and CDR2 is SNEGSKA (reference sequence). The CDR3 region is CSARDGTSGELFF. Written as DNA, the CDR3 is TGCAGTGCTAGAGATGGGACTAGCGGGGAGCTGTTTTTT.

The rearrangement joins TRBV15 to TRBJ2-1, with 11 bases identical to TRBD2. Trimming cost V 5 bases and J 7 bases; bases outside gene matches: 10. The CDR3 contains 16 residues. Germline V gene data show CDR1 as LNHNV and CDR2 as YYDKDF (reference sequence). The CDR3 here is CATSASLAGGWNEQFF. CDR3 DNA: TGTGCCACCAGCGCATCGCTAGCGGGGGGATGGAATGAGCAGTTCTTC.

CDR3 nucleotide sequence: TGTGCCAGCAGCTATAGGGCCGCGGACTGGGAGGACAATGAGCAGTTCTTC. This encodes CASSYRAADWEDNEQFF. The genes are TRBV12-3 or TRBV12-4 and TRBJ2-1; TRBD2 might be the D (6 bases). The CDR3 runs to 17 residues. V lost 6 bases and J lost 5, with 23 bases in between.

The genes are TRBV5-1 and TRBJ2-7; D is unresolved. V lost 2 bases to trimming and J lost 0 bases, with 6 bases between them. Germline V CDR1 and CDR2: SGHRS, YFSETQ. This CDR3 spans 13 amino acids. The CDR3 here is CASSFLSSYEQYF. CDR3 DNA sequence: TGCGCCAGCAGCTTTTTATCCTCCTACGAGCAGTACTTC.

The chain recombines TRBV10-3 with TRBJ2-3, with 8 nucleotides matching TRBD2. The CDR3 is 17 residues long. Germline trimming cut 4 bases from V and 4 bases from J; bases unmatched to any gene: 13. In germline, CDR1 is ENHRY, CDR2 SYGVKD. Written as DNA, the CDR3 is TGTGCCATCAGTGGGCCGGACAGCGGGGGCAGTTCAGATACGCAGTATTTT. Its translation: CAISGPDSGGSSDTQYF.

This clonotype was detected a few times. V gene TRBV12-3 or TRBV12-4 combines with J gene TRBJ1-2; perhaps TRBD1 as D (5 bases). Trimming pared 1 base from V and 5 bases from J, leaving 5 bases between. This CDR3 region has 12 residues. CDR3 residues: CASSLEGYGYTF. The CDR3 bases are TGTGCCAGCAGTTTAGAGGGGTATGGCTACACCTTC.